These 22 T cell receptor beta chains were all obtained from the same sample, sequenced in a study of shared clonotypes between healthy human individuals. Method: immunoSEQ multiplex PCR; TCRdb's copy keeps in-frame clones and lacks some. The sample includes roughly 1,000,000 clones, approximately 78% of them seen just once. Sequenced: memory CD4+ T cells from PBMCs. Subset meaning: CD45RA-negative fraction. The receptors come from a man aged 18 to 35 in good health. Some clones in this sample may be carry-over from other donors' samples.

The chain combines TRBV28 with TRBJ2-1, with D perhaps being TRBD1 or TRBD2 (5 bases each). Germline lookup yields CDR1 MDHEN and CDR2 SYDVKM. Trimming removed 7 bases from V and 6 bases from J, with 19 bases in between. This CDR3 is built from 15 residues. This chain's CDR3 is CASNPGPDRVNEQFF. The CDR3 nucleotides are TGTGCCAGCAATCCGGGACCCGACCGTGTCAATGAGCAGTTCTTC.

V is TRBV6-5 and J is TRBJ2-7, with 10 bases that match TRBD1. The CDR3 is 14 residues long. Germline lookup yields CDR1 MNHEY and CDR2 SVGAGI. V trimming: 5 bases; J trimming: 6 bases; junction bases outside the gene matches: 7. The chain's CDR3 is CASSRRTGGVEQYF. The CDR3 bases are TGTGCCAGCAGTCGCCGGACAGGGGGAGTCGAGCAGTACTTC.

The J gene is TRBJ1-1, the V gene TRBV7-8; perhaps TRBD1 as D (6 bases). Germline V gene sequence: CDR1 SGHVS, CDR2 FQNEAQ. The CDR3 spans 15 residues. Trimming removed 5 bases from V and 3 bases from J, with 16 bases in between. The CDR3 DNA reads TGTGCCAGCAGCACGGGGGGGGCGAGAGACACTGAAGCTTTCTTT. Translated: CASSTGGARDTEAFF.

V gene TRBV30 combines with J gene TRBJ2-1; TRBD2 aligns across 7 bases. Germline CDR1 GTSNPN, CDR2 SVGIG (reference sequence). With V trimmed by 0 bases and J by 9 bases, 5 bases remained unmatched. The CDR3 consists of 13 residues. The CDR3 bases are TGTGCCTGGAGTGTGGGCGGGAGTGTTGAGCAGTTCTTC. Encoded protein: CAWSVGGSVEQFF.

There are many counts of this clone. This sample also contains other DNA sequences that code for the same CDR3. The chain links TRBV27 to TRBJ1-1; 10 nucleotides match TRBD1. Germline CDR1 and CDR2: MNHEY and SMNVEV (reference sequence). This CDR3 is 15 amino acids long. V trimming: 4 bases; J trimming: 2 bases; junction bases outside the gene matches: 4. CDR3 in DNA: TGTGCCAGCAGTTCGGACAGGGGGGCCAACACTGAAGCTTTCTTT. Translating it yields CASSSDRGANTEAFF.

V and J are TRBV27 and TRBJ1-5, with 7 bases identical to TRBD1. The length of the CDR3 is 13 residues. CDR1 and CDR2 from the germline V gene are MNHEY and SMNVEV (reference sequence). With 8 bases clipped from V and 5 bases from J, the junction kept 6 bases outside the gene matches. The chain's CDR3 is CASGRQGYQPQHF. DNA of the CDR3: TGTGCCAGCGGTAGACAGGGCTATCAGCCCCAGCATTTT.

The rearrangement links TRBV7-2 to TRBJ1-3, with a possible D match to TRBD1 (5 bases). This CDR3 has 14 amino acids. Germline V lookup: CDR1 SGHTA, CDR2 FQGNSA. Trimming left V 5 bases short and J 8 bases short, with 16 bases between. The CDR3 DNA sequence: TGTGCCAGCAGCACCTCTCGGGGCTGGGACACCATATATTTT. Amino acids: CASSTSRGWDTIYF.

J is TRBJ2-7 and V is TRBV5-6; the match to TRBD2 covers 10 bases. Trimming took 4 bases from V and 4 from J; bases not matched to a gene: 11. Germline CDR1 and CDR2: SGHDT and YYEEEE. This CDR3 spans 16 amino acids. The CDR3 protein is CASSPGGAGGRYEQYF. DNA for the CDR3: TGTGCCAGCAGCCCGGGGGGAGCGGGAGGGCGGTACGAGCAGTACTTC.

J is TRBJ2-1 and V is TRBV4-1, with TRBD2 identical over 13 bases. Unmatched junction bases numbered 9, after V lost 6 bases and J lost 7 bases. This CDR3 is 16 amino acids long. Germline CDR1 MGHRA, CDR2 YSYEKL. CDR3 DNA sequence: TGCGCCAGCAGTCCACAGTCGACTAGCGGGAGGAATGAGCAGTTCTTC. As protein: CASSPQSTSGRNEQFF.

In its sample, this clone was seen a few times. V is TRBV30 and J is TRBJ1-2; TRBD1 aligns across 7 bases. The CDR3 is 15 amino acids. Germline V gene sequence: CDR1 GTSNPN, CDR2 SVGIG (reference sequence). Losses at the gene ends were 2 bases for V and 3 bases for J; bases not matched to a gene: 9. The CDR3 loop reads CAWSPPGTADYGYTF. DNA of the CDR3: TGTGCCTGGAGTCCCCCCGGGACAGCTGACTATGGCTACACCTTC.

The rearrangement joins TRBV2 to TRBJ1-5; D is unresolved. Germline lookup yields CDR1 SNHLY and CDR2 FYNNEI. Between the trimmed V and J ends, which lost 5 bases and 3 bases, there was a span of 11 bases. This CDR3 region has 14 residues. The CDR3 protein is CASSLAWDNQPQHF. The CDR3 DNA is TGTGCCAGCAGTTTGGCGTGGGACAATCAGCCCCAGCATTTT.

The CDR3 nucleotides are TGTGCCAGCAGTGAGGGGTCTGGTGAGCAGTTCTTC. It codes for CASSEGSGEQFF. The V and J genes are TRBV25-1 and TRBJ2-1; D remains unclear. This CDR3 has 12 amino acids. The V end was cut by 3 bases, the J end by 9 bases, with 9 bases between. Germline V lookup: CDR1 MGHDK, CDR2 SYGVNS.

J is TRBJ1-5 and V is TRBV4-1; weak D call: TRBD1 (5 bases). The CDR3 is made up of 13 amino acids. Germline loops: CDR1 MGHRA, CDR2 YSYEKL. V was trimmed by 4 bases and J by 4 bases, leaving 8 bases between them. This CDR3 reads CASSPQGNQPQHF. The CDR3 coding sequence is TGCGCCAGCAGCCCGCAGGGAAATCAGCCCCAGCATTTT.

The CDR3 sequence is CASSLDRMSLGYTF. In DNA, the CDR3 is TGTGCCAGCAGCTTGGACAGGATGAGCCTTGGCTACACCTTC. V gene TRBV5-6 combines with J gene TRBJ1-2; D possibly corresponds to TRBD1 (5 bases). Trimming stripped 0 bases from V and 7 bases from J, with 13 bases between. Germline loops: CDR1 SGHDT, CDR2 YYEEEE. The CDR3 spans 14 residues.

V gene TRBV14 combines with J gene TRBJ2-2, with D uncertain. CDR3 size: 15 residues. CDR1 is SGHDN and CDR2 is FVKESK in the germline V gene. V lost 0 bases, J lost 4 bases, and 9 bases lay in between. The CDR3 here is CASSQDGPVTGELFF. CDR3 DNA: TGTGCCAGCAGCCAAGACGGGCCGGTCACCGGGGAGCTGTTTTTT.

The gene calls are TRBV5-6 and TRBJ2-7; TRBD2 matches at 8 bases. This CDR3 region has 17 residues. The V and J ends lost 0 bases and 2 bases, in that order; junction bases with no gene match: 10. Germline CDR1 is SGHDT and CDR2 is YYEEEE. The CDR3 spells CASSLVGGGRTPYEQYF. The DNA of the CDR3 is TGTGCCAGCAGCTTGGTAGGCGGGGGGCGCACCCCCTACGAGCAGTACTTC.

The gene calls are TRBV5-1 and TRBJ1-4, with a tentative D call TRBD1 (6 bases). Trimming stripped 0 bases from V and 5 bases from J, with 11 bases between. From germline, CDR1 is SGHRS and CDR2 YFSETQ. The CDR3 contains 15 residues. The CDR3 coding sequence is TGCGCCAGCAGCTTGGGACAGGCTGGAAATGAAAAACTGTTTTTT. Its protein product is CASSLGQAGNEKLFF.

The chain carries TRBV7-9 and TRBJ1-4; D is ambiguous. Trimming took off 6 bases at V and 4 bases at J, with 9 bases between the two ends. The CDR3 sequence is 13 residues long. Germline CDR1 is SEHNR and CDR2 is FQNEAQ (reference sequence). CDR3 region: CASRLQDNEKLFF. CDR3 in DNA: TGTGCCAGCAGACTTCAGGATAATGAAAAACTGTTTTTT.

J is TRBJ1-2 and V is TRBV7-2, with 9 bases aligning to TRBD1. The CDR3 has 16 amino acids. Germline V CDR1 and CDR2: SGHTA, FQGNSA. V shed 5 bases, J shed 1 base, and the junction held 8 bases outside the gene matches. CDR3 DNA sequence: TGTGCCAGCAGCCCCGGGACAGGGAATGGTAACTATGGCTACACCTTC. Protein: CASSPGTGNGNYGYTF.

DNA of the CDR3: TGCAGCGTTGCGTCCTATGGCTACACCTTC. It codes for CSVASYGYTF. V usage is TRBV29-1 and J usage is TRBJ1-2; unclear D gene. In germline, CDR1 is SQVTM, CDR2 ANQGSEA. The V end was cut by 4 bases, the J end by 4 bases, with 4 bases between. The CDR3 is made up of 10 amino acids.

This chain uses TRBV6-1 with TRBJ1-4, with 10 positions matching TRBD1. V was pared by 7 bases and J by 7 bases, with 9 bases of the junction left unmatched. The CDR3 totals 15 residues. CDR1 is MNHNS and CDR2 is SASEGT in the germline V gene. The CDR3 nucleotides read TGTGCCAGCATCCCAGGGGACAGGGGTGGTGAAAAACTGTTTTTT. It translates to CASIPGDRGGEKLFF.

J is TRBJ1-1 and V is TRBV6-1; the match to TRBD1 covers 9 bases. This CDR3 has 16 amino acids. Unmatched junction bases numbered 14, after V lost 3 bases and J lost 9 bases. Germline CDR1 is MNHNS and CDR2 is SASEGT. This chain's CDR3 is CASSEDGQGRTLKAFF. CDR3 nucleotide sequence: TGTGCCAGCAGTGAGGACGGACAGGGGCGAACACTGAAAGCTTTCTTT.